This passage covers 18 T cell receptor beta chains from one sample sequenced in a study of T cells in Graves' hyperthyroidism and ophthalmopathy. The investigators amplified TCR beta CDR3 regions from RNA transcripts. A first-round RT-PCR of the TCR CDR3 used the HTBI primer set. TCRdb re-derived calls from the multiplex PCR reads in MiXCR, one entry per CDR3 protein. This table has fewer than 400,000 distinct CDR3 sequences, 15% to 20% appearing once. Material for sequencing was blood. All receptors derive from a man aged 25-45 years with Graves' hyperthyroidism.

This clonotype was seen ten or more times. The rearrangement links TRBV28 to TRBJ2-7; 14 bases match TRBD2. This CDR3 spans 20 amino acids. With V trimmed by 6 bases and J by 2 bases, 18 bases remained unmatched. Per the germline V gene, CDR1 is MDHEN and CDR2 is SYDVKM. CDR3 sequence reads: CASSLPPTSGRALNPYEQYF. In DNA form, the CDR3 reads TGTGCCAGCAGCCTCCCCCCGACTAGCGGGAGGGCGCTCAACCCCTACGAGCAGTACTTC.

Only a few counts were recorded for this clonotype. The gene calls are TRBV27 and TRBJ1-1; possibly TRBD1 for D (6 bases). The CDR3 covers 16 residues. The germline gives CDR1 MNHEY, CDR2 SMNVEV (reference sequence). Trimming took off 0 bases at V and 1 base at J, with 12 bases between the two ends. This chain's CDR3 is CASSLSRGGGNTEAFF. DNA for the CDR3: TGTGCCAGCAGTTTATCCCGCGGAGGGGGGAACACTGAAGCTTTCTTT.

This clonotype occurred a few times. J is TRBJ2-7 and V is TRBV3-1; TRBD1 matches 7 bases. This CDR3 region has 13 residues. Germline V gives CDR1 LGHDT, CDR2 YNNKEL (reference sequence). The ends lost 8 bases at V and 5 bases at J; junction bases unmatched: 9. CDR3 nucleotide sequence: TGTGCCAGCGGCCTGGGACAGAACAACGAGCAGTACTTC. The encoded protein is CASGLGQNNEQYF.

Ten or more counts support this clonotype. The chain joins TRBV5-1 to TRBJ2-7; 7 bases match TRBD1. This CDR3 spans 15 amino acids. CDR1 SGHRS and CDR2 YFSETQ come from the germline V gene. V trimming: 4 bases; J trimming: 3 bases; junction bases outside the gene matches: 10. The DNA of the CDR3 is TGCGCCAGCAGCCAGCCCGGGACAGTAAACTACGAGCAGTACTTC. Its translation: CASSQPGTVNYEQYF.

This clonotype turned up a few times. V usage is TRBV3-1 and J usage is TRBJ2-1, with TRBD2 matching 8 bases. Germline lookup yields CDR1 LGHDT and CDR2 YNNKEL (reference sequence). V trimming: 0 bases; J trimming: 2 bases; junction bases outside the gene matches: 6. The CDR3 extends over 17 amino acids. This chain's CDR3 is CASSQEVPGGPYNEQFF. The DNA of the CDR3 is TGTGCCAGCAGCCAAGAAGTTCCGGGAGGGCCCTACAATGAGCAGTTCTTC.

Ten or more counts support this clonotype. The V gene is TRBV30, the J gene TRBJ2-7; tentative D call: TRBD2 (6 bases). The germline V and J ends were trimmed by 5 bases and 2 bases, with 16 bases remaining between them. Germline assignment: CDR1 GTSNPN and CDR2 SVGIG (reference sequence). The CDR3 length is 14 residues. CDR3 nucleotides: TGTGCCTGGTCCCCACGGGGGTGGCCCTACGAGCAGTACTTC. Protein: CAWSPRGWPYEQYF.

As for this clonotype: Given the absence of the conserved phenylalanine or tryptophan at the CDR3 end, a read error is likely. V gene TRBV20-1 combines with J gene TRBJ1-1; TRBD1 aligns across 7 bases. The CDR3 runs 14 residues. Germline assignment: CDR1 DFQATT and CDR2 SNEGSKA (reference sequence). V lost 6 bases to trimming and J lost 3 bases; unmatched junction nucleotides: 10. CDR3 bases: TGCAGTGCCACCGGACAGGTTACCTACACTGAAGCTTTCCTT. It translates to CSATGQVTYTEAFL.

This clonotype was counted ten times or more. This chain joins TRBV6-2 or TRBV6-3 and TRBJ1-1; the D gene is possibly TRBD1 (5 bases). V lost 2 bases and J 2 bases, leaving 9 bases between the germline ends. The CDR3 has 14 residues. Germline V gene sequence: CDR1 MNHEY, CDR2 SVGEGT. CDR3 nucleotides: TGTGCCAGCAGTTACCTGCAGGGTAACACTGAAGCTTTCTTT. Its protein product is CASSYLQGNTEAFF.

This clonotype came up many times. The chain has TRBV2 and TRBJ2-3; D remains ambiguous. The CDR3 extends over 13 amino acids. Between the trimmed V and J ends, which lost 3 bases and 3 bases, there was a span of 7 bases. Germline V gene lookup returns CDR1 SNHLY and CDR2 FYNNEI. The CDR3: CASSEELTDTQYF. CDR3 bases: TGTGCCAGCAGTGAGGAACTAACAGATACGCAGTATTTT.

This clonotype was detected ten times or more. The rearrangement links TRBV3-1 to TRBJ2-7; TRBD1 might be the D (6 bases). The length of the CDR3 is 13 residues. The ends were cut back, 3 bases at V and 7 bases at J, with 13 bases in the middle. CDR1 is LGHDT and CDR2 is YNNKEL in the germline V gene (reference sequence). The CDR3 is CASSQQGMGEQYF. In DNA, the CDR3 is TGTGCCAGCAGCCAGCAGGGGATGGGGGAGCAGTACTTC.

The rearrangement links TRBV20-1 to TRBJ2-7; 11 nucleotides align to TRBD2. Unmatched junction bases numbered 2, after V lost 0 bases and J lost 7 bases. The CDR3 consists of 13 residues. Germline CDR1 is DFQATT and CDR2 is SNEGSKA (reference sequence). The DNA for the CDR3 is TGCAGTGCTAGAGAAGGGACTAGCGGTGAGCAGTACTTC. This encodes CSAREGTSGEQYF.

This clonotype showed up many times. The rearrangement links TRBV20-1 to TRBJ2-7; 9 nucleotides line up with TRBD2. This CDR3 has 14 amino acids. J lost 6 bases, V lost 4 bases, and 10 bases had no gene match. Per germline, CDR1 DFQATT and CDR2 SNEGSKA (reference sequence). The CDR3 region is CSATPRAGGPEQYF. DNA of the CDR3: TGCAGTGCTACCCCACGAGCGGGGGGCCCCGAGCAGTACTTC.

The rearrangement links TRBV28 to TRBJ1-2; no clear D. This CDR3 is 11 amino acids long. Deletions cut 5 bases from V and 12 bases from J, with 13 bases between. Germline V gives CDR1 MDHEN, CDR2 SYDVKM. The CDR3 sequence is CASSPAGLHTF. Written as DNA, the CDR3 is TGTGCCAGCAGTCCCGCGGGTTTACACACCTTC.

This clonotype was seen at least ten times. The genes are TRBV7-8 and TRBJ2-5; D is perhaps TRBD1 (7 bases). The CDR3 has 16 amino acids. V was clipped by 5 bases and J by 0 bases, with 16 bases between them. CDR1 is SGHVS, CDR2 FQNEAQ, per germline. CDR3 in DNA: TGTGCCAGCAGCCCACAGGGGACTCTGTACCAAGAGACCCAGTACTTC. As protein: CASSPQGTLYQETQYF.

This clonotype was picked up many times. V and J are TRBV12-3 or TRBV12-4 and TRBJ1-1; the D is unclear. This CDR3 region has 12 residues. V lost 1 base to trimming and J lost 2 bases, with 2 bases between them. In nucleotides, the CDR3 is TGTGCCAGCAGTTTAGAAAACACTGAAGCTTTCTTT. Its protein is CASSLENTEAFF.

This clonotype was counted a few times. The chain uses TRBV25-1 and TRBJ1-1; D is unclear. The CDR3 has 13 residues. From germline, CDR1 is MGHDK and CDR2 SYGVNS. Trimming removed 2 bases from V and 6 bases from J, with 10 bases in between. The CDR3 loop is CASSEELGAEAFF. The CDR3 coding sequence is TGTGCCAGCAGTGAAGAACTTGGTGCTGAAGCTTTCTTT.

This clonotype was counted at least ten times. This chain uses TRBV30 with TRBJ2-3, with D maybe TRBD2 (6 bases). Trimming left V 1 base short and J 7 bases short, with 21 bases between. Germline V CDR1 and CDR2: GTSNPN, SVGIG (reference sequence). The CDR3 is 16 amino acids. The CDR3 region is CAWSAGTSGTLYTQYF. DNA of the CDR3: TGTGCCTGGAGTGCGGGGACTTCTGGCACATTATATACGCAGTATTTT.

This sequence joins TRBV6-1 and TRBJ2-1; D not certain. Trimming removed 6 bases at V and 5 bases at J, with 8 bases between. Germline CDR1 MNHNS, CDR2 SASEGT. This CDR3 is built from 12 residues. Written as DNA, the CDR3 is TGTGCCAGCAGCCATACTAACAATGAGCAGTTCTTC. Residues: CASSHTNNEQFF.